This is a list of T cell receptor beta chains from one sample in a study of T cell responses to AZD1222 COVID-19 vaccine. TCRdb keeps only in-frame clones here, not all; method: immunoSEQ multiplex PCR. The sample has approximately 140,000 clones, 75% to 95% seen once. The sample in question was peripheral blood, obtained 28 days after the second AZD1222 dose. The receptors here all came from an adult who received the AZD1222 COVID-19 vaccine. The CDR3 runs from the conserved cysteine through the conserved F or W. A D gene is named only where the DNA matches it firmly. A clone size is listed for some rows: how often the clone was seen (once, few, many), or a class if it is expanded.

v_call,j_call,d_call,cdr3_length,clone_size,cdr3_aa,cdr3_nt
TRBV21-1,TRBJ1-1,NA,13,NA,CASSKPQQTEAFF,TGTGCCAGCAGCAAACCTCAACAAACTGAAGCTTTCTTT
TRBV29-1,TRBJ2-5,TRBD2,13,once,CSVAGTSRETQYF,TGCAGCGTAGCCGGGACTAGCAGAGAGACCCAGTACTTC
TRBV5-8,TRBJ2-4,NA,15,NA,CASSLDVTGKNIQYF,TGTGCCAGCAGCTTGGACGTCACAGGAAAAAACATTCAGTACTTC
TRBV7-6,TRBJ1-3,NA,15,NA,CASSLDSTSGNTIYF,TGTGCCAGCAGCTTAGACAGTACCTCTGGAAACACCATATATTTT
TRBV5-6,TRBJ1-2,NA,14,NA,CASSLMAANYGYTF,TGTGCCAGCAGCTTGATGGCGGCCAACTATGGCTACACCTTC
TRBV2,TRBJ1-1,NA,13,NA,CASSADMNTEAFF,TGTGCCAGCAGTGCCGACATGAACACTGAAGCTTTCTTT
TRBV18,TRBJ2-1,TRBD2,17,NA,CASSPQQAGGNYNEQFF,TGTGCCAGCTCACCACAGCAAGCGGGAGGCAACTACAATGAGCAGTTCTTC
TRBV6-6,TRBJ2-7,NA,13,NA,CASSYSQGGEQYF,TGTGCCAGCAGTTACTCACAGGGCGGCGAGCAGTACTTC
TRBV7-9,TRBJ1-3,TRBD1,16,NA,CASSLEPTGRGNTIYF,TGTGCCAGCAGCTTAGAACCGACAGGGAGGGGCAACACCATATATTTT
TRBV7-9,TRBJ1-4,NA,17,NA,CASSLAGTVATNEKLFF,TGTGCCAGCAGCTTAGCAGGGACGGTTGCAACTAATGAAAAACTGTTTTTT
TRBV6-5,TRBJ1-5,NA,14,NA,CASATGTDYQPQHF,TGTGCCAGCGCAACCGGGACGGATTATCAGCCCCAGCATTTT
TRBV15,TRBJ2-5,NA,12,NA,CATSTYQETQYF,TGTGCCACCAGCACGTACCAAGAGACCCAGTACTTC
TRBV19,TRBJ2-5,TRBD2,16,NA,CASSIAGASGQETQYF,TGTGCCAGTAGTATAGCTGGGGCTAGCGGACAAGAGACCCAGTACTTC
TRBV12-3/TRBV12-4,TRBJ1-2,NA,13,NA,CASSLKVNYGYTF,TGTGCCAGCAGTTTGAAGGTTAACTATGGCTACACCTTC
TRBV6-6,TRBJ1-5,NA,14,once,CASTPGASNQPQHF,TGTGCCAGCACCCCAGGGGCGAGCAATCAGCCCCAGCATTTT
TRBV5-6,TRBJ2-1,NA,12,NA,CASSPSYNEQFF,TGTGCCAGCAGCCCCTCCTACAATGAGCAGTTCTTC
TRBV5-4,TRBJ1-2,NA,14,once,CASSRWGGPYGYTF,TGTGCCAGCAGCCGGTGGGGGGGTCCCTATGGCTACACCTTC
TRBV2,TRBJ1-2,NA,12,NA,CASRPEGIGYTF,TGTGCCAGCAGACCCGAGGGGATTGGCTACACCTTC
TRBV6-2/TRBV6-3,TRBJ2-5,NA,15,NA,CASSYFGTAQETQYF,TGTGCCAGCAGTTACTTCGGGACGGCACAAGAGACCCAGTACTTC
TRBV29-1,TRBJ1-1,NA,11,NA,CSVGWTRGAFF,TGCAGCGTTGGTTGGACTCGAGGAGCTTTCTTT
TRBV5-4,TRBJ2-1,TRBD2,15,NA,CASVPSGSSYNEQFF,TGTGCCAGCGTCCCTAGCGGGAGTTCCTACAATGAGCAGTTCTTC
TRBV6-6,TRBJ1-1,TRBD1,14,few,CASSKDRGGTEAFF,TGTGCCAGCAGTAAGGACAGGGGGGGCACTGAAGCTTTCTTT
TRBV9,TRBJ1-4,TRBD1,16,NA,CASSFSVQGAREKLFF,TGTGCCAGCAGCTTCTCCGTACAGGGGGCGAGGGAAAAACTGTTTTTT
TRBV6-6,TRBJ1-2,NA,12,NA,CASSRTDYGYTF,TGTGCCAGCAGTCGGACTGACTATGGCTACACCTTC
TRBV29-1,TRBJ2-1,NA,14,NA,CSALGGELYNEQFF,TGCAGCGCCTTAGGCGGGGAGTTATACAATGAGCAGTTCTTC
TRBV14,TRBJ1-1,NA,15,few,CASSQLRRLNTEAFF,TGTGCCAGCAGCCAACTTAGGCGTTTGAACACTGAAGCTTTCTTT
TRBV5-4,TRBJ2-7,TRBD2,17,NA,CASSLGPLAGATYEQYF,TGTGCCAGCAGCTTGGGGCCCCTAGCGGGGGCTACCTACGAGCAGTACTTC
TRBV5-1,TRBJ1-6,TRBD1,15,NA,CASSPRGQNNSPLHF,TGCGCCAGCAGCCCCCGGGGACAGAATAATTCACCCCTCCACTTT
TRBV6-6,TRBJ2-1,NA,13,NA,CASRAPTFNEQFF,TGTGCCAGCAGGGCCCCGACTTTTAATGAGCAGTTCTTC